One sample yielded the 7 T cell receptor beta chains listed below, sequenced in a study of shared clonotypes between healthy human individuals. Generated by immunoSEQ multiplex PCR, the TCRdb table keeps only in-frame clones and is missing some. The sample lists about 480,000 clones, roughly 78% occurring once. The material sequenced was PBMCs. These receptors were collected from a woman aged 40 to 49 in good health. Some clones in this sample may be carry-over from other donors' samples.

This rearrangement joins TRBV11-2 to TRBJ2-7, with 9 bases that match TRBD1. V trimming: 3 bases; J trimming: 6 bases; junction bases outside the gene matches: 3. The CDR3 consists of 13 residues. Per the germline V gene, CDR1 is SGHAT and CDR2 is FQNNGV. In DNA, the CDR3 is TGTGCCAGCAGCTTGGACAGGGGAGGCGAGCAGTACTTC. Protein sequence: CASSLDRGGEQYF. The variable domain in full, completed from reference TRBV11-2 and TRBJ2-7, reads EAGVAQSPRYKIIEKRQSVAFWCNPISGHATLYWYQQILGQGPKLLIQFQNNGVVDDSQLPKDRFSAERLKGVDSTLKIQPAKLEDSAVYLCASSLDRGGEQYFGPGTRLTVT.

This clone was observed a single time. The rearrangement uses TRBV18 and TRBJ1-1; TRBD1 aligns across 7 bases. The CDR3 length is 15 residues. CDR1 is KGHSH and CDR2 is LQKENI in the germline V gene. Trimming removed 4 bases from V and 8 bases from J; junction bases left unmatched: 13. CDR3 DNA sequence: TGTGCCAGCTCACTTCGGGACAGCTCGACTACCGAAGCTTTCTTT. Its protein is CASSLRDSSTTEAFF.

The CDR3 loop reads CAISGQLNTEAFF. The CDR3 DNA sequence: TGTGCCATCAGTGGACAACTGAACACTGAAGCTTTCTTT. J is TRBJ1-1 and V is TRBV10-3; D not certain. Per the germline V gene, CDR1 is ENHRY and CDR2 is SYGVKD. With 4 bases removed from V and 0 bases from J, the gap between germline ends came to 6 bases. The CDR3 consists of 13 residues.

This chain connects TRBV7-2 to TRBJ2-7; D is uncertain. Between the trimmed V and J ends, which lost 1 base and 6 bases, there was a span of 7 bases. CDR1 is SGHTA and CDR2 is FQGNSA in the germline V gene. The CDR3 is 12 residues long. The CDR3 coding sequence is TGTGCCAGCAGCTTAGGCGTAGGCGAGCAGTACTTC. Protein: CASSLGVGEQYF.

The chain carries TRBV7-9 and TRBJ2-2; 11 bases are shared with TRBD1. V trimming: 10 bases; J trimming: 3 bases; junction bases outside the gene matches: 4. The CDR3 runs 14 residues. The germline CDR1 and CDR2 sequences are SEHNR and FQNEAQ (reference sequence). The CDR3 DNA reads as TGTGCCAACCCGGACAGGGGGCACACCGGGGAGCTGTTTTTT. Residues: CANPDRGHTGELFF.

V and J are TRBV27 and TRBJ1-3; D not resolved. V gave up 4 bases and J gave up 0 bases, with 13 bases separating them. The CDR3 is 16 residues long. Germline V CDR1 and CDR2: MNHEY, SMNVEV (reference sequence). CDR3 coding DNA: TGTGCCAGCAGTTCCAATCGACGGAGCTCTGGAAACACCATATATTTT. The encoded protein is CASSSNRRSSGNTIYF.

This rearrangement joins TRBV6-5 to TRBJ2-2; a weak D match, TRBD2 (5 bases). Trimming removed 4 bases from V and 4 bases from J, with 16 bases in between. The CDR3 covers 16 residues. Germline V gene sequence: CDR1 MNHEY, CDR2 SVGAGI. The CDR3 DNA sequence: TGTGCCAGCAGTTCTCCGACCCGCCGGGGCACCGGGGAGCTGTTTTTT. It specifies CASSSPTRRGTGELFF.